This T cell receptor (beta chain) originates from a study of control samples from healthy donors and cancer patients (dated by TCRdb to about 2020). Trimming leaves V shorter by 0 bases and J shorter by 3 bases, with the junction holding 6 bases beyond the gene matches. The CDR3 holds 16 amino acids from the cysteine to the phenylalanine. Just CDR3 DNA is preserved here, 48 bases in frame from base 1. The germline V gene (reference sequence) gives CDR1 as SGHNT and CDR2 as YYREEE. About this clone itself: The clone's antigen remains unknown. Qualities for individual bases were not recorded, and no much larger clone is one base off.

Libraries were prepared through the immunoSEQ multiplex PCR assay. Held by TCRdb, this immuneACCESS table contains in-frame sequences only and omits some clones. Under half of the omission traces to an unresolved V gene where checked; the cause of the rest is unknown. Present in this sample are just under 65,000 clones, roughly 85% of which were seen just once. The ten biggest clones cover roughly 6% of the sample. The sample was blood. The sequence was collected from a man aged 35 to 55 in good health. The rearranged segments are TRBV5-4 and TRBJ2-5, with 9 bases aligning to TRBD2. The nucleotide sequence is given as TGTGCCAGCAGCTTGGCTGTCAGGACTAGCGAAGAGACCCAGTACTTC. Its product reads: CASSLAVRTSEETQYF.